What follows is one T cell receptor beta chain and its context. No antigen is known for it. The CDR3 extends over 16 amino acids. Germline V lookup: CDR1 PRHDT, CDR2 FYEKMQ (reference sequence). Trimming at V came to 4 bases and at J to 3 bases, leaving 5 bases not matched to a gene. These data come from a study of shared clonotypes between healthy human individuals. Selected positively for CCR7 and CD45RO-negative, naive CD8 cells excluded terminally differentiated effector memory CD45RA+ cells. The method was immunoSEQ multiplex PCR; TCRdb's version includes in-frame clones alone and lacks a portion of them. Of almost 700,000 clones listed, about 91% are singletons. Study-wide points: Only a few donors were included, so the genetic and exposure-history diversity represented was limited. When naive CD4 clonotypes were compared across several donors, about 4.9% were shared.

The gene calls are TRBV13 and TRBJ2-3; 12 bases map to TRBD2. Specimen: naive CD8+ T cells sorted from blood. This TCR came from a man aged 25-40 years in good health. This chain's CDR3 is CASSSSGLAGTDTQYF. The CDR3 DNA reads as TGTGCCAGCAGCTCCTCAGGACTAGCGGGGACAGATACGCAGTATTTT.